This T cell receptor beta chain was recorded in a study of blood T cell repertoires in COVID-19. Measured with immunoSEQ multiplex PCR; TCRdb has only the in-frame clones, and not every one. The sample has 25,000 to 35,000 clones, approximately 87% seen once. Between the trimmed V and J ends, which lost 0 bases and 1 base, there was a span of 7 bases. CDR1 SGHRS and CDR2 YFSETQ come from the germline V gene. The length of the CDR3 is 14 residues. The TCR originated in a man aged 65 to 85 with active COVID-19. This rearrangement joins TRBV5-1 to TRBJ2-5; tentatively, D is TRBD1 (6 bases). Sequencing used peripheral blood. The CDR3 reads CASSLGDIQETQYF. The CDR3 DNA reads TGCGCCAGCAGCTTGGGGGACATCCAAGAGACCCAGTACTTC.